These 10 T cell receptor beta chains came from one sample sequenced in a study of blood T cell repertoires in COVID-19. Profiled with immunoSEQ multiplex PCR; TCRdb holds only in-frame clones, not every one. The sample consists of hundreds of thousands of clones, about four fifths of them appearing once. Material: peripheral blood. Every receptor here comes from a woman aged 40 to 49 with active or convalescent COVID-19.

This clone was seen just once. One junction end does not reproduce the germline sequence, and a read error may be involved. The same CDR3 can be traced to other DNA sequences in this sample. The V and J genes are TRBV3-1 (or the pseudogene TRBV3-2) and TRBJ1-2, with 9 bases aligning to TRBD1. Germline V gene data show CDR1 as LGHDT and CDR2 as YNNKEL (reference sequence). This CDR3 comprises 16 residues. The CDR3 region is CASSQDGVTGGKGYTF. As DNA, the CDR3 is TGTGCCAGTAGCCAAGACGGGGTTACAGGGGGCAAGGGCTACACCTTC.

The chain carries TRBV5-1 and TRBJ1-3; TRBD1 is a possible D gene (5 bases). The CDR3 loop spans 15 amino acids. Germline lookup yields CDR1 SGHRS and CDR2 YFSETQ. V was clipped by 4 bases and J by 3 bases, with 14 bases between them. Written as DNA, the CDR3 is TGCGCCAGCAGCCCCGGAGGGGAAGTTGGAAACACCATATATTTT. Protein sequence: CASSPGGEVGNTIYF.

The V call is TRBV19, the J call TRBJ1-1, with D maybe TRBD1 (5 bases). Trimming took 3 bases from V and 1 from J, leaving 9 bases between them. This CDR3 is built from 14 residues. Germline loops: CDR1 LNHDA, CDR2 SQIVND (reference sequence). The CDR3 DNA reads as TGTGCCAGTAGTATCCCGACAGCGAACACTGAAGCTTTCTTT. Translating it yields CASSIPTANTEAFF.

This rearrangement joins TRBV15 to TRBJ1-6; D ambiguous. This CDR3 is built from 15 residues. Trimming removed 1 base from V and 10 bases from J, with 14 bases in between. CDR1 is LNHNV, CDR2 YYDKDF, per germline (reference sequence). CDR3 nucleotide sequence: TGTGCCACCAGCAGAGTAAGCAGGCCGGGGTCACCCCTCCACTTT. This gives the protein CATSRVSRPGSPLHF.

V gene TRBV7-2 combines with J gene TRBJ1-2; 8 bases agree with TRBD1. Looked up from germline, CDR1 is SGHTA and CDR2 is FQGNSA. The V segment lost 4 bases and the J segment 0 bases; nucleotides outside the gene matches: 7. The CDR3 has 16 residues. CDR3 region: CASSSGTGKTNYGYTF. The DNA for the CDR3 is TGTGCCAGCAGCTCTGGGACAGGAAAAACTAACTATGGCTACACCTTC.

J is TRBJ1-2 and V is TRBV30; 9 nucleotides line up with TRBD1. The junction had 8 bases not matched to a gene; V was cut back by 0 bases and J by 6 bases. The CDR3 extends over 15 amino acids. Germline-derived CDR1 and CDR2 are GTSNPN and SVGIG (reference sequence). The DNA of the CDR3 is TGTGCCTGGAGTGTACCCCGGGACAGGGAGGATGGCTACACCTTC. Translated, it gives CAWSVPRDREDGYTF. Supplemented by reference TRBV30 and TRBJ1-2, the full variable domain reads SQTIHQWPATLVQPVGSPLSLECTVEGTSNPNLYWYRQAAGRGLQLLFYSVGIGQISSEVPQNLSASRPQDRQFILSSKKLLLSDSGFYLCAWSVPRDREDGYTFGSGTRLTVV.

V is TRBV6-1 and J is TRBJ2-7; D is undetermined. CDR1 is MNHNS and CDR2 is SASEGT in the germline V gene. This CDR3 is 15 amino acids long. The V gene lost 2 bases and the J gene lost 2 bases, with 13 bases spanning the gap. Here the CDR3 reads CASSEQIRFPYEQYF. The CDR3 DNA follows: TGTGCCAGCAGTGAACAAATCAGGTTCCCCTACGAGCAGTACTTC.

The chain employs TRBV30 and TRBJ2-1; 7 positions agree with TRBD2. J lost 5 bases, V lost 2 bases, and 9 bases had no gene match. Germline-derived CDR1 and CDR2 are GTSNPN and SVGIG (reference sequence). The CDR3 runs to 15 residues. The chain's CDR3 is CAWSTSESFHNEQFF. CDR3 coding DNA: TGTGCCTGGAGTACTAGCGAGTCATTCCACAATGAGCAGTTCTTC.

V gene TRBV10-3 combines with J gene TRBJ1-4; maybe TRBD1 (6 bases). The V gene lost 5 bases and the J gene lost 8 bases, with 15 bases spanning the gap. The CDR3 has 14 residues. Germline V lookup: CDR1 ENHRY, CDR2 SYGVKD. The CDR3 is CAISRDMSLEKLFF. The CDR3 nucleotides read TGTGCCATCAGTAGGGACATGTCTCTGGAAAAACTGTTTTTT.

In DNA, the CDR3 is TGTGCCAGCAGTTACCACGGCGGGAGTAGGTACAATGAGCAGTTCTTC. It specifies CASSYHGGSRYNEQFF. V and J are TRBV6-2 or TRBV6-3 and TRBJ2-1, with 7 bases aligning to TRBD2. The CDR3 consists of 16 residues. CDR1 is MNHEY and CDR2 is SVGEGT in the germline V gene. J lost 4 bases, V lost 2 bases, and 8 bases had no gene match.